This T cell receptor (beta chain) was found in a study of radiation and T cells in renal cell carcinoma. TCRdb keeps only in-frame clones here, not all; method: immunoSEQ multiplex PCR. The sample has around 180,000 clones, about 85% seen once. Sample time point: blood 4 weeks post-SBRT, at nephrectomy. The treatment: 15 Gy SBRT to primary tumor, nephrectomy 4 weeks later. General study results and limits: No pretreatment tumor biopsies were available for baseline clonotypes.

A word on this clone: Its antigen is undetermined.

This CDR3 contains 14 residues. With 3 bases removed from V and 3 bases from J, the gap between germline ends came to 8 bases. Germline CDR1 reads SGHNT; CDR2 reads YENEEA. The chain has TRBV11-3 and TRBJ2-2; D might be TRBD2 (6 bases). Sequencing used blood, obtained from a patient whose treatment included radiotherapy and nephrectomy. The receptor's source is a woman aged 45 to 65 with renal cell carcinoma. The DNA of the CDR3 is TGTGCCAGCAGCTTCCGCGGGGACACCGGGGAGCTGTTTTTT. As protein: CASSFRGDTGELFF.